This TCR beta chain derives from a study of identical twins. Whole-study findings and limits: High-abundance cord blood beta clonotypes had fewer insertions; memory repertoires showed none. Surplus twin overlap in beta out-of-frame sequences was less pronounced.

TCRdb called the 5' RACE reads again in MiXCR, with one record for every CDR3 protein. The table shows 1,800,000 or so distinct CDR3 sequences, with about 31% occurring only once. All donors comprised healthy Caucasians. This clonotype was detected only a few times. The antigen is unknown. The CDR3 consists of 13 residues. V was pared by 2 bases and J by 7 bases, with 10 bases between. From germline, CDR1 is MNHEY and CDR2 SMNVEV (reference sequence). The chain uses TRBV27 and TRBJ2-3; D gene uncertain. Material: cord blood. This clonotype was obtained from a newborn girl in good health. CDR3 sequence: CASSLRNSNTQYF. Here the CDR3 DNA reads TGTGCCAGCAGTTTAAGGAACAGTAATACGCAGTATTTT.